One and the same sample provided the 11 T cell receptor beta chains below, sequenced in a study of breast tumors, draining lymph nodes, adjacent tissues. The lymph nodes were axillary draining lymph nodes from breast cancer patients. TCRdb ran MiXCR on the multiplex PCR reads and lists one entry per CDR3 protein. The sample carries some 100,000 distinct CDR3 sequences, around 21% recorded once. Specimen: axillary lymph node tissue. These receptors came from a female donor with breast cancer. Some clones in this sample may be carry-over from other donors' samples.

This clonotype was seen many times. V and J are TRBV20-1 and TRBJ1-4, with TRBD1 identical over 7 bases. The CDR3 has 13 amino acids. Germline CDR1 and CDR2: DFQATT and SNEGSKA (reference sequence). V dropped 2 bases and J dropped 9; count of bases not matched to a gene: 6. The CDR3: CSARPGQQKKLFF. The DNA for the CDR3 is TGCAGTGCTAGACCGGGACAGCAGAAAAAACTGTTTTTT.

The chain is built from TRBV30 and TRBJ1-5, with D maybe TRBD1 (6 bases). Germline loops: CDR1 GTSNPN, CDR2 SVGIG (reference sequence). CDR3 length: 15 residues. V lost 5 bases and J 4 bases, leaving 18 bases between the germline ends. The CDR3 DNA reads TGTGCCTGGGCTTTAAAGGGGGGTTGGAATCAGCCCCAGCATTTT. Translated: CAWALKGGWNQPQHF.

Ten or more counts support this clonotype. CDR3 loop: CSAIGQGDQPQHF. CDR3 DNA: TGCAGTGCAATAGGACAGGGCGACCAGCCCCAGCATTTT. The chain uses TRBV20-1 and TRBJ1-5; the match to TRBD1 covers 8 bases. Germline values: CDR1 DFQATT, CDR2 SNEGSKA (reference sequence). The CDR3 covers 13 residues. J lost 7 bases, V lost 6 bases, and 8 bases had no gene match.

This clonotype has just a few counts. This chain connects TRBV19 to TRBJ2-6; 8 nucleotides align to TRBD1. J gave up 0 bases and V 8 bases, and 9 bases lay outside the gene matches. CDR1 is LNHDA and CDR2 is SQIVND in the germline V gene (reference sequence). The CDR3 covers 17 residues. The CDR3 DNA follows: TGTGCCAGTGCAATAGGACAGGGCAGCTCTGGGGCCAACGTCCTGACTTTC. It codes for CASAIGQGSSGANVLTF.

Turning to this clonotype: This sequence may be a read error, since a much larger clone differs from it by one base. This chain uses TRBV6-1 with TRBJ1-5; the D gene is possibly TRBD1 (6 bases). The CDR3 spans 14 residues. CDR1 and CDR2 (germline): MNHNS, SASEGT. The germline V and J ends were trimmed by 4 bases and 9 bases, with 16 bases remaining between them. This chain's CDR3 is CASSALRGRGPQHF. The CDR3 coding sequence is TGTGCCAGCAGTGCACTCAGGGGTAGAGGGCCCCAGCATTTT.

The table lists this clonotype with many counts. The V and J genes are TRBV10-2 and TRBJ2-5; D gene unclear. Germline-derived CDR1 and CDR2 are WSHSY and SAAADI. This CDR3 region has 13 residues. Between the trimmed V and J ends, which lost 0 bases and 6 bases, there was a span of 8 bases. The CDR3 DNA reads TGCGCCAGCAGTGAGTCGATGGTACAGACCCAGTACTTC. This encodes CASSESMVQTQYF.

This clonotype was found a few times. V is TRBV6-6 and J is TRBJ1-4, with TRBD1 as a possible D gene (5 bases). This CDR3 region has 13 residues. V shed 6 bases and J shed 4 bases, with 9 bases lying between them. The germline V gene has CDR1 MNHNY and CDR2 SVGAGI (reference sequence). The CDR3 region has the DNA TGTGCCAGCAGCCTACAGGTTAATGAAAAACTGTTTTTT. Translating gives CASSLQVNEKLFF.

This clonotype was recorded at least ten times. This sequence joins TRBV6-5 and TRBJ1-3; D not resolved. Germline V gene sequence: CDR1 MNHEY, CDR2 SVGAGI. This CDR3 contains 13 residues. The V end was cut by 0 bases, the J end by 3 bases, with 3 bases between. Written as DNA, the CDR3 is TGTGCCAGCAGTTACTCGATTGGAAACACCATATATTTT. The encoded protein is CASSYSIGNTIYF.

There are many counts of this clonotype. The chain couples TRBV27 to TRBJ2-7, with D possibly TRBD1 on 6 matching bases. Trimming stripped 0 bases from V and 5 bases from J, with 11 bases between. Germline V gives CDR1 MNHEY, CDR2 SMNVEV (reference sequence). The CDR3 has 14 amino acids. This CDR3 reads CASSLSSQGDEQYF. DNA of the CDR3: TGTGCCAGCAGTTTATCCTCACAGGGTGACGAGCAGTACTTC.

Many counts were recorded for this clonotype. V is TRBV20-1 and J is TRBJ2-3, with 9 bases fitting TRBD1. The junction had 8 bases not matched to a gene; V was cut back by 6 bases and J by 4 bases. CDR1 is DFQATT, CDR2 SNEGSKA, per germline (reference sequence). The CDR3 contains 14 residues. CDR3 protein: CSAVPGQGSDTQYF. CDR3 DNA: TGCAGTGCAGTCCCGGGACAGGGTTCAGATACGCAGTATTTT.

This chain connects TRBV19 to TRBJ1-6; weak D call: TRBD1 (5 bases). The CDR3 loop spans 16 amino acids. Per the germline V gene, CDR1 is LNHDA and CDR2 is SQIVND (reference sequence). Trimming cost V 3 bases and J 7 bases, with 16 bases left between them. CDR3 residues: CASSISEGRQNSPLHF. In DNA, the CDR3 is TGTGCCAGTAGTATTTCTGAGGGACGCCAAAATTCACCCCTCCACTTT.